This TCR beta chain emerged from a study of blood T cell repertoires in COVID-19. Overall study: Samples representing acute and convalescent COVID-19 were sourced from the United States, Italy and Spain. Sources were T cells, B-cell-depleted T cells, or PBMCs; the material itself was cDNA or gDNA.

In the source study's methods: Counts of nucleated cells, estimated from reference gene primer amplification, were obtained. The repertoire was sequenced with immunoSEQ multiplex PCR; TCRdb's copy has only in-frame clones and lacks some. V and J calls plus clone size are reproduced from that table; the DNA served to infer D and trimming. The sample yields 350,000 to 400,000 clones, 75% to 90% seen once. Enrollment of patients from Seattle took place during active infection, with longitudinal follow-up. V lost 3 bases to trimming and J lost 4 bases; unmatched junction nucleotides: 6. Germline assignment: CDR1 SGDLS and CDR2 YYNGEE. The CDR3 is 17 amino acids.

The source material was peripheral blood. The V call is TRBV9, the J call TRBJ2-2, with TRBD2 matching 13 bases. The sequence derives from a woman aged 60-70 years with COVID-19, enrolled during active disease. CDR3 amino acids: CASSAGLAGISTGELFF. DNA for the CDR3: TGTGCCAGCAGCGCGGGACTAGCGGGGATATCCACCGGGGAGCTGTTTTTT.